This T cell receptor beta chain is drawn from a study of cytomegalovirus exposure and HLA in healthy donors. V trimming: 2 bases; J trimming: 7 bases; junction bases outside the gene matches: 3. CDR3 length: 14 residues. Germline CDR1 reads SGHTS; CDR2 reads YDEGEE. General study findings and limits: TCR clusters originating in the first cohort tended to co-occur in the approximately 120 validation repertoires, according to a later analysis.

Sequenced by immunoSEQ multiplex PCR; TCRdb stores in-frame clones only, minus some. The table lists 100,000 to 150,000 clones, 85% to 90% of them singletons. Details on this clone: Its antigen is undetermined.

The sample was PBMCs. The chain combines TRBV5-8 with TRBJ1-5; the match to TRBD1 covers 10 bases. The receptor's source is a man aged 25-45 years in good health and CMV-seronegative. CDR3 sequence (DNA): TGTGCCAGCAGCTTTGGACAGGGGGGGCAGCCCCAGCATTTT. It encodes CASSFGQGGQPQHF. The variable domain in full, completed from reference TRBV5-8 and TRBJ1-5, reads EAGVTQSPTHLIKTRGQQATLRCSPISGHTSVYWYQQALGLGLQFLLWYDEGEERNRGNFPPRFSGRQFPNYSSELNVNALELEDSALYLCASSFGQGGQPQHFGDGTRLSIL.